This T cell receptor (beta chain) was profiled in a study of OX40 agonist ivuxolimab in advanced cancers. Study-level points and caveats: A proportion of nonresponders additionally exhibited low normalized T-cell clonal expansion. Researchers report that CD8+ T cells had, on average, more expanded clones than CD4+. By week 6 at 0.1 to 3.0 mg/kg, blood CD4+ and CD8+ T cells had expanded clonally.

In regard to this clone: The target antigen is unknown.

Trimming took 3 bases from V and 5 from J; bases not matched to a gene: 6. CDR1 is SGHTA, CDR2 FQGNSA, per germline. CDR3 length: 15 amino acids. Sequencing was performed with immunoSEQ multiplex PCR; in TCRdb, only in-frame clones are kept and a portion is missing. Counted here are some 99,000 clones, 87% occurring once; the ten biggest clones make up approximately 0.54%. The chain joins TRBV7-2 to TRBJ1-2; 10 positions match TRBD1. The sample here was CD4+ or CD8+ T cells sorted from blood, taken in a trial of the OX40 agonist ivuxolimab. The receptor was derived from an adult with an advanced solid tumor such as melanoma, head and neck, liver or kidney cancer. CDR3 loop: CASSFAGQGVYGYTF. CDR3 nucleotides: TGTGCCAGCAGCTTCGCCGGACAGGGGGTTTATGGCTACACCTTC.